The clone carrying this T cell receptor beta chain was observed many times. Its antigen is undetermined. The entry originates in a study of early T cells in non-severe SARS-CoV-2 infection. Across the whole study: Chains were unpaired, as sequencing was done on bulk RNA from unsorted whole blood.

The V end was cut by 3 bases, the J end by 1 base, with 12 bases between. This CDR3 has 15 residues. CDR1 is SGHTA, CDR2 FQGNSA, per germline. The library protocol tagged individual cDNA molecules with unique molecular identifiers. TCRdb passed the 5' RACE reads through MiXCR, listing each CDR3 protein once. The sample includes approximately 81,000 distinct CDR3 sequences, about 6% of them seen just once. Study outcomes and limitations: Matching against VDJdb likely underestimated virus-specific expansions, favoring anti-spike CD8.

The material sequenced was whole blood. This TCR came from an adult who was a healthcare worker with PCR-confirmed SARS-CoV-2 infection or an uninfected control (not recorded which). The rearrangement uses TRBV7-2 and TRBJ2-5; D gene unclear. CDR3 in DNA: TGTGCCAGCAGCTTGGTGTGGGGTGGCCAAGAGACCCAGTACTTC. Its protein is CASSLVWGGQETQYF.